This TCR beta chain was recorded in a study of post-analysis software for immune sequencing data (dated by TCRdb to about 2015). The study in broad terms: The recorded disease courses included relapsing-remitting, secondary progressive and progressive-relapsing multiple sclerosis, and some patients had no subtype annotation. The multiple sclerosis patient repertoires were compared with more than 9 previously published healthy control repertoires from donors aged roughly 6 to 25 years. A subset of samples was prepared in parallel using single-end sample barcoding, then pooled and co-amplified after Illumina adapter ligation. General study outcomes and caveats: The control group was slightly older than the multiple sclerosis patient group. Significantly lower normalized Chao1 diversity was found in multiple sclerosis patients than in controls, suggesting substantial peripheral T-cell clonal expansion. Strong co-clustering of samples prepared in the same batch was shown by direct clustering with F measure, prompting a batch-effect correction.

TCR beta repertoires were profiled from peripheral blood of roughly 13 young patients with multiple sclerosis to demonstrate the VDJtools post-analysis software. The multiple sclerosis patients were children and adolescents between roughly 6 and 17 years of age. Libraries were made using PCR. TCRdb names Illumina HiSeq 2500 as the instrument used. To reduce PCR and sequencing biases, unique molecular identifiers were incorporated into the TCR beta cDNA libraries. Some 500,000 cDNA molecules were obtained per 1 to 10 million input T cells, so each molecule approximated one T cell. The patient libraries were prepared and sequenced with the same protocol used for the earlier healthy control dataset. Samples belonging to the same batch were prepared together, multiplexed and sequenced on a shared HiSeq lane. In the source study's methods: MIGEC handled the raw barcoded reads, throwing out single-read molecular identifier groups before consensus assembly and CDR3 extraction. VDJtools was used for post-analysis of the clonotype tables, and diversity was normalized by down-sampling every dataset to the size of the smallest sample. Repertoire overlap clustering matched CDR3 amino acid but not nucleotide sequences to correct batch-related cross-sample contamination. TCRdb trimmed public reads at Q25 via fastp, called clones via MiXCR and kept in-frame beta chains. A single entry per CDR3 protein holds the most common genes and DNA from its merged rows. These V and J calls rely on TCRdb rather than the paper's analysis. Counted in this sample were under 900,000 distinct CDR3 sequences; approximately 53% of them appeared once. About 4.5% of the sample goes to the ten largest clones.

Notes on this clonotype: Its antigen is unknown. No much larger clone is present one base from it, and per-base qualities are unavailable.

The sample taken for sequencing was blood. The TCR comes from a girl aged 10-17 years with multiple sclerosis.

CDR3 region: CASSLGWIDYNEQFF. The nucleotide sequence reads TGTGCCAGCAGCTTGGGATGGATAGACTACAATGAGCAGTTCTTC. The rearranged segments are TRBV5-6 and TRBJ2-1, with no reliable assignment of the D segment. At the junction V is shortened by 0 bases and J by 3 bases, with 10 bases in between. CDR1 and CDR2, per the germline V gene, are SGHDT and YYEEEE. The CDR3 measures 15 amino acids from cysteine to phenylalanine. Of all the DNA, just the CDR3 is kept, 45 bases in frame from base 1.